The rows below give T cell receptor beta chains drawn from one sample of a study of blood T cell repertoires in COVID-19. TCRdb's table, derived via immunoSEQ multiplex PCR, lists solely in-frame clones and lacks some. The sample includes under 300,000 clones, about 88% of them seen just once. The sample was PBMCs or T cells enriched from blood (not recorded which). Receptors originate from a woman aged 45-65 years who had been exposed to COVID-19. The CDR3 runs from the conserved cysteine through the conserved F or W. The D gene is left open where the match is weak. Some rows have no size entry. The others give once, few or many, or a class for an expanded clone.

CDR3aa: CASSIQGAGGYEQYF
CDR3nt: TGTGCCAGTAGTATACAAGGGGCTGGAGGGTACGAGCAGTACTTC
j_gene: TRBJ2-7
d_gene: -
v_gene: TRBV19
len: 15
abundance: -

CDR3aa: CASSFRGTDTNEQFF
CDR3nt: TGTGCCAGCAGTTTCCGAGGGACAGATACTAATGAGCAGTTCTTC
j_gene: TRBJ2-1
d_gene: TRBD1
v_gene: TRBV6-5
len: 15
abundance: -

CDR3aa: CASSYRGNYDEQYF
CDR3nt: TGTGCCAGCAGTTACAGGGGGAATTACGACGAGCAGTACTTC
j_gene: TRBJ2-7
d_gene: -
v_gene: TRBV6-5
len: 14
abundance: -

CDR3aa: CASSGGVGGYTF
CDR3nt: TGTGCCAGTAGCGGGGGAGTGGGGGGCTACACCTTC
j_gene: TRBJ1-2
d_gene: -
v_gene: TRBV19
len: 12
abundance: -

CDR3aa: CAISRGGADTQYF
CDR3nt: TGTGCCATCAGCCGGGGGGGGGCAGATACGCAGTATTTT
j_gene: TRBJ2-3
d_gene: TRBD2
v_gene: TRBV10-3
len: 13
abundance: -

CDR3aa: CASSRGQPNTEAFF
CDR3nt: TGTGCCAGTAGTAGAGGACAGCCCAACACTGAAGCTTTCTTT
j_gene: TRBJ1-1
d_gene: -
v_gene: TRBV19
len: 14
abundance: -

CDR3aa: CASSLIPLAGPSSSYNEQFF
CDR3nt: TGTGCCAGCAGCCTAATACCCCTAGCGGGTCCATCAAGTTCCTACAATGAGCAGTTCTTC
j_gene: TRBJ2-1
d_gene: TRBD2
v_gene: TRBV4-2
len: 20
abundance: -

CDR3aa: CASSSRVSGNTIYF
CDR3nt: TGTGCCAGCAGTTCCCGGGTCTCTGGAAACACCATATATTTT
j_gene: TRBJ1-3
d_gene: -
v_gene: TRBV28
len: 14
abundance: -

CDR3aa: CASSLSEPTFYGYTF
CDR3nt: TGTGCCAGCAGTTTAAGTGAGCCTACTTTCTATGGCTACACCTTC
j_gene: TRBJ1-2
d_gene: -
v_gene: TRBV27
len: 15
abundance: -

CDR3aa: CSVQRGVTQYF
CDR3nt: TGCAGCGTTCAACGCGGAGTTACCCAGTACTTC
j_gene: TRBJ2-5
d_gene: -
v_gene: TRBV29-1
len: 11
abundance: few

CDR3aa: CASSLDGQSNQPQHF
CDR3nt: TGTGCCAGCAGCTTAGATGGACAGAGCAATCAGCCCCAGCATTTT
j_gene: TRBJ1-5
d_gene: -
v_gene: TRBV11-2
len: 15
abundance: -

CDR3aa: CASSLTGALGLEAFF
CDR3nt: TGTGCCAGCAGCCTGACAGGGGCCTTGGGCCTGGAAGCTTTCTTT
j_gene: TRBJ1-1
d_gene: TRBD1
v_gene: TRBV3-1/TRBV3-2
len: 15
abundance: once

CDR3aa: CASRPRENYGYTF
CDR3nt: TGTGCCAGCAGGCCCAGGGAAAACTATGGCTACACCTTC
j_gene: TRBJ1-2
d_gene: -
v_gene: TRBV5-4
len: 13
abundance: -

CDR3aa: CASSDRGLGYGYTF
CDR3nt: TGTGCCAGCAGTGACAGGGGGCTGGGCTATGGCTACACCTTC
j_gene: TRBJ1-2
d_gene: TRBD1
v_gene: TRBV25-1
len: 14
abundance: -

CDR3aa: CASKPQSSGYTF
CDR3nt: TGTGCCAGCAAGCCGCAAAGTAGCGGCTACACCTTC
j_gene: TRBJ1-2
d_gene: -
v_gene: TRBV6-6
len: 12
abundance: -

CDR3aa: CASSPRGGTDTEAFF
CDR3nt: TGTGCCAGTAGTCCCAGGGGTGGTACGGACACTGAAGCTTTCTTT
j_gene: TRBJ1-1
d_gene: -
v_gene: TRBV19
len: 15
abundance: -

CDR3aa: CASRRNREHEQYF
CDR3nt: TGTGCCAGCAGAAGGAACAGGGAACACGAGCAGTACTTC
j_gene: TRBJ2-7
d_gene: -
v_gene: TRBV27
len: 13
abundance: -

CDR3aa: CASSRAQGASNYGYTF
CDR3nt: TGTGCCAGTAGTAGAGCACAGGGGGCCTCTAACTATGGCTACACCTTC
j_gene: TRBJ1-2
d_gene: TRBD1
v_gene: TRBV19
len: 16
abundance: -

CDR3aa: CASRQATESRNYGYTF
CDR3nt: TGTGCCAGCAGGCAAGCCACAGAGTCGAGAAACTATGGCTACACCTTC
j_gene: TRBJ1-2
d_gene: -
v_gene: TRBV11-2
len: 16
abundance: -

CDR3aa: CASSIVIGTEAFF
CDR3nt: TGTGCCAGTAGTATAGTTATCGGCACTGAAGCTTTCTTT
j_gene: TRBJ1-1
d_gene: -
v_gene: TRBV19
len: 13
abundance: -

CDR3aa: CASRSPDTIYF
CDR3nt: TGTGCCAGCAGATCCCCGGACACCATATATTTT
j_gene: TRBJ1-3
d_gene: -
v_gene: TRBV2
len: 11
abundance: -

CDR3aa: CASSTWDIHQPQHF
CDR3nt: TGTGCCTCTTCTACCTGGGACATCCATCAGCCCCAGCATTTT
j_gene: TRBJ1-5
d_gene: -
v_gene: TRBV6-5
len: 14
abundance: -

CDR3aa: CASSVAGTGSTDEQFF
CDR3nt: TGTGCCAGCAGCGTAGCGGGGACAGGGTCCACCGATGAGCAGTTCTTC
j_gene: TRBJ2-1
d_gene: TRBD1
v_gene: TRBV9
len: 16
abundance: -

CDR3aa: CASSLAPGVDEKLFF
CDR3nt: TGCGCCAGCAGCTTGGCCCCCGGTGTGGATGAAAAACTGTTTTTT
j_gene: TRBJ1-4
d_gene: -
v_gene: TRBV5-1
len: 15
abundance: -

CDR3aa: CASSLSGVPYNSPLHF
CDR3nt: TGTGCCAGCAGCTTAAGCGGGGTCCCCTATAATTCACCCCTCCACTTT
j_gene: TRBJ1-6
d_gene: -
v_gene: TRBV5-5
len: 16
abundance: few

CDR3aa: CATSVGTSGGANTGELFF
CDR3nt: TGTGCCACCAGTGTTGGGACTAGCGGGGGTGCGAACACCGGGGAGCTGTTTTTT
j_gene: TRBJ2-2
d_gene: TRBD2
v_gene: TRBV24-1
len: 18
abundance: -

CDR3aa: CASGLLAGGLRSYNEQFF
CDR3nt: TGTGCTAGTGGTTTGCTAGCGGGGGGGCTTCGCTCCTACAATGAGCAGTTCTTC
j_gene: TRBJ2-1
d_gene: TRBD2
v_gene: TRBV12-5
len: 18
abundance: -

CDR3aa: CASSSQGDDGYTF
CDR3nt: TGTGCCAGCAGCAGTCAGGGGGACGATGGCTACACCTTC
j_gene: TRBJ1-2
d_gene: TRBD1
v_gene: TRBV6-6
len: 13
abundance: -

CDR3aa: CASSLTSGVTDTQYF
CDR3nt: TGCGCCAGCAGCCTCACAAGCGGAGTCACAGATACGCAGTATTTT
j_gene: TRBJ2-3
d_gene: -
v_gene: TRBV10-2
len: 15
abundance: -

CDR3aa: CASSPTPDSGNTIYF
CDR3nt: TGTGCCAGCTCACCAACTCCCGACTCTGGAAACACCATATATTTT
j_gene: TRBJ1-3
d_gene: -
v_gene: TRBV18
len: 15
abundance: few

CDR3aa: CAYDSSSTDTQYF
CDR3nt: TGTGCCTACGACAGCTCTAGCACAGATACGCAGTATTTT
j_gene: TRBJ2-3
d_gene: -
v_gene: TRBV30
len: 13
abundance: -

CDR3aa: CSVGDRGLYGYTF
CDR3nt: TGCAGCGTTGGGGACAGAGGACTCTATGGCTACACCTTC
j_gene: TRBJ1-2
d_gene: TRBD1
v_gene: TRBV29-1
len: 13
abundance: -

CDR3aa: CASRGGGANTGELFF
CDR3nt: TGTGCCAGTAGAGGAGGGGGCGCGAACACCGGGGAGCTGTTTTTT
j_gene: TRBJ2-2
d_gene: -
v_gene: TRBV19
len: 15
abundance: -

CDR3aa: CASSFTGGGETQYF
CDR3nt: TGTGCCAGCAGTTTCACAGGGGGCGGCGAGACCCAGTACTTC
j_gene: TRBJ2-5
d_gene: TRBD1
v_gene: TRBV27
len: 14
abundance: -

CDR3aa: CASSLGDTLSAGQHF
CDR3nt: TGTGCCAGCAGTTTGGGAGACACCCTTTCTGCTGGCCAGCATTTT
j_gene: TRBJ1-5
d_gene: -
v_gene: TRBV28
len: 15
abundance: -

CDR3aa: CASSEDQISYGYTF
CDR3nt: TGTGCCAGCAGTGAAGATCAGATTTCCTATGGCTACACCTTC
j_gene: TRBJ1-2
d_gene: -
v_gene: TRBV2
len: 14
abundance: once

CDR3aa: CASSHKTGPYNSPLHF
CDR3nt: TGTGCCAGCAGCCATAAAACAGGGCCGTATAATTCACCCCTCCACTTT
j_gene: TRBJ1-6
d_gene: -
v_gene: TRBV3-1/TRBV3-2
len: 16
abundance: -

CDR3aa: CASSFGGETQYF
CDR3nt: TGCGCCAGCAGTTTCGGCGGGGAGACCCAGTACTTC
j_gene: TRBJ2-5
d_gene: -
v_gene: TRBV5-1
len: 12
abundance: -

CDR3aa: CASSLGRGNEKLFF
CDR3nt: TGCGCCAGCAGCTTGGGTAGGGGAAATGAAAAACTGTTTTTT
j_gene: TRBJ1-4
d_gene: -
v_gene: TRBV5-1
len: 14
abundance: -

CDR3aa: CASSQDILRNEQFF
CDR3nt: TGTGCCAGCAGCCAAGATATCCTGAGGAATGAGCAGTTCTTC
j_gene: TRBJ2-1
d_gene: -
v_gene: TRBV3-1/TRBV3-2
len: 14
abundance: -

CDR3aa: CASRKSVVPTDTQYF
CDR3nt: TGTGCCAGCAGGAAATCGGTGGTACCCACAGATACGCAGTATTTT
j_gene: TRBJ2-3
d_gene: -
v_gene: TRBV7-2
len: 15
abundance: -

CDR3aa: CASSLVQVNQPQHF
CDR3nt: TGTGCCAGCAGTTTGGTACAGGTCAATCAGCCCCAGCATTTT
j_gene: TRBJ1-5
d_gene: -
v_gene: TRBV28
len: 14
abundance: -

CDR3aa: CASRKRAGDTGELFF
CDR3nt: TGCGCCAGCAGAAAGCGAGCGGGGGACACCGGGGAGCTGTTTTTT
j_gene: TRBJ2-2
d_gene: TRBD2
v_gene: TRBV5-1
len: 15
abundance: -

CDR3aa: CASSSGLRAFF
CDR3nt: TGTGCCAGCAGTTCAGGACTTAGGGCTTTCTTT
j_gene: TRBJ1-1
d_gene: -
v_gene: TRBV12-3/TRBV12-4
len: 11
abundance: -

CDR3aa: CASSLEGVKGVYEQYF
CDR3nt: TGTGCCAGCAGTTTAGAGGGGGTCAAGGGGGTATACGAGCAGTACTTC
j_gene: TRBJ2-7
d_gene: -
v_gene: TRBV28
len: 16
abundance: -

CDR3aa: CASSLQYDSYEQYF
CDR3nt: TGTGCCAGCAGTCTACAGTATGACTCCTACGAGCAGTACTTC
j_gene: TRBJ2-7
d_gene: -
v_gene: TRBV27
len: 14
abundance: -

CDR3aa: CASSPIQGADGYTF
CDR3nt: TGTGCCAGCTCACCAATCCAGGGTGCTGATGGCTACACCTTC
j_gene: TRBJ1-2
d_gene: -
v_gene: TRBV18
len: 14
abundance: -

CDR3aa: CASSPLPRVGARETQYF
CDR3nt: TGTGCCAGCAGCCCCCTTCCACGCGTGGGGGCCAGAGAGACCCAGTACTTC
j_gene: TRBJ2-5
d_gene: -
v_gene: TRBV11-2
len: 17
abundance: -

CDR3aa: CASRSGAYEQYF
CDR3nt: TGTGCCAGCAGATCCGGGGCCTACGAGCAGTACTTC
j_gene: TRBJ2-7
d_gene: -
v_gene: TRBV12-3/TRBV12-4
len: 12
abundance: -

CDR3aa: CASSLNPTMNTEAFF
CDR3nt: TGTGCCAGCAGCCTTAACCCTACCATGAACACTGAAGCTTTCTTT
j_gene: TRBJ1-1
d_gene: -
v_gene: TRBV27
len: 15
abundance: -

CDR3aa: CASSMQGTSNYGYTF
CDR3nt: TGTGCCAGTAGTATGCAGGGAACCTCTAACTATGGCTACACCTTC
j_gene: TRBJ1-2
d_gene: -
v_gene: TRBV19
len: 15
abundance: -